This T cell receptor (beta chain) was retrieved from a study of shared clonotypes between healthy human individuals (dated by TCRdb to about 2020). Some background on the complete study: Three men and a couple of women, aged 18 to 49 years, made up the cohort. Each donor's leukapheresis produced roughly between roughly 0.85 and 9.5 billion PBMCs. For each donor, CD4 naive and CD4 memory were each given three plates, CD8 naive was given two plates, and CD8 memory was given one plate. Different laboratories and diverse techniques were used to prepare libraries and sequence TCR repertoires, to increase sequencing depth and limit assay-specific biases. The study deeply sequenced blood TCR repertoires of five healthy adults to estimate repertoire size and the extent of clonotype sharing between individuals.

CD8 naive samples were obtained by positive selection for CCR7 among CD45RO-negative cells, yielding a CD45RA+CCR7+ population from which TemRA cells were excluded. Donors were healthy HIV-negative adults with no recently reported acute infections or vaccinations. Only Caucasian adults living in Nashville, Tennessee, USA were represented among the donors. Blood was obtained by leukapheresis, after which PBMCs were separated by Ficoll-Histopaque density gradient centrifugation and cryopreserved in liquid nitrogen vapor phase. Purity and quantity of every magnetically sorted T cell population were checked by analytical flow cytometry. From each sorted fraction, genomic DNA was isolated and quantified by UV absorbance on a Nanodrop 2000c. Based on the germline V gene, the CDR1 and CDR2 sequences are MGHRA and YSYEKL. Trimming removed 0 bases from V and 8 bases from J, leaving 19 bases between the germline ends. Reading from cysteine to phenylalanine, the CDR3 counts 16 amino acids. Kept here is only the CDR3 DNA, which spans 48 bases and is read in frame from base 1.

TCR CDR3 regions were amplified from genomic DNA by multiplex PCR using the deep immunoSEQ assay. Extracted genomic DNA from each cell subset was spread evenly across all wells of several immunoSEQ 96-well plates, with each plate serving as a replicate. Each replicate PCR for sorted subsets received 200 ng genomic DNA, equal to about 30,000 T cell genomes. Purified libraries were measured with a Qubit 3.0 fluorometer, size-checked on a Bioanalyzer 2100, and measured again with the KAPA Library Quantification kit. Every immunoSEQ 96-well plate was sequenced on a dedicated single-read 150-cycle Illumina NextSeq 550 flow cell. The published analysis was carried out like this. Because the immunoSEQ output held only junctional sequences and lacked quality scores, the filtering could not match the filtering applied to full-length reads. To assign V/J genes and CDR3, sequences were annotated using PyIR, a Python wrapper for IgBLAST v1.9, with IMGT germline references. Reads with weak V/J assignments (E-value above 1e-6), missing CDR3, stop codons, out-of-frame junctions, or ambiguous translated residues were removed. V3J clonotypes were defined by identical inferred V gene, J gene, and CDR3 amino acid sequence. To compute the percentage overlap between repertoires, the number of shared unique clonotypes was divided by the size of the smaller repertoire. Three approaches were used to assess repertoire richness: RTK rarefaction, the Chao1 estimator, and Recon v2.1 estimates of unobserved clonotypes. OLGA was used to compute generation probabilities for all TCRbeta clonotypes that the gDNA method yielded from a handful of donors. TCRdb retrieved this table from immuneACCESS and kept in-frame rearrangements only. Not all clones are present; in checked studies, unresolved V genes account for under half, and no reason is known for the remainder. Clone size and V and J calls were adopted from that table, with D and trimming inferred from the DNA. This sample holds roughly 2.1 million clones; roughly 91% were observed only once. The ten most abundant clones make up around 1.7% of the sample.

On this clone itself: The clone's antigen remains unknown. No per-base quality is available; no much larger clone lies one base away.

The full study reports these points: When a few donors were compared, the shared fraction of clonotypes was about 5.4% for naive CD4, roughly 3.4% for naive CD8, more than 2% for memory CD4, and 0.35% to 0.4% for memory CD8. Sampling was restricted to blood, and TCR repertoires in tissues likely differ from the TCR repertoires found in blood. Pairwise subsampling led to the expectation that sequencing depth would affect the degree of clonotype sharing among donors. Compared with non-shared clonotypes, the clonotypes found in all four sorted-subset donors had higher generation probabilities. Larger estimated clonotype richness was generally found for naive subsets than for memory subsets. Incomplete sequencing was indicated by rarefaction of sorted-subset datasets, despite the large sequencing depth. The small number of donors limited the genetic and exposure-history diversity represented.

The source material was naive CD8+ T cells from PBMCs. The meaning of the sample's cell subset or site label: CD45RA+CCR7+. The TCR sequence derives from a man aged 18 to 35 in good health. Some clones in this sample may be carry-over from other donors' samples. The chain uses TRBV4-1 and TRBJ1-2; TRBD1 is perhaps the D gene, given 5 matching bases. The CDR3 protein is CASSQDKTVKSEGYTF. The nucleotide sequence reads TGCGCCAGCAGCCAAGATAAGACAGTCAAGAGTGAAGGCTACACCTTC.